A single sample gave rise to the 7 T cell receptor beta chains below, sequenced in a study of shared clonotypes between healthy human individuals. The naive CD8 subset, CD45RO-negative cells positively selected for CCR7, excluded terminally differentiated effector memory CD45RA+ cells. Data came from immunoSEQ multiplex PCR; TCRdb stores just in-frame clones and leaves some out. The profile shows 560,000 or so clones, about 96% of them singletons. The sample was naive CD8+ T cells sorted from blood. The origin of the receptors is a woman in her 30s in good health.

Notes on this clone: Other DNA variants within this sample encode the same CDR3. The CDR3 spells CASSLGLASEQYF. Here the CDR3 DNA reads TGTGCCAGCAGTTTAGGACTAGCGAGCGAGCAGTACTTC. The chain joins TRBV27 to TRBJ2-7; 9 bases match TRBD2. Losses at the gene ends were 2 bases for V and 6 bases for J; bases not matched to a gene: 2. The CDR3 totals 13 residues. Germline CDR1 is MNHEY and CDR2 is SMNVEV (reference sequence).

This sequence joins TRBV28 and TRBJ2-7; 9 bases agree with TRBD1. This CDR3 contains 16 residues. V lost 4 bases to trimming and J lost 2 bases; unmatched junction nucleotides: 9. Germline CDR1 and CDR2: MDHEN and SYDVKM. The CDR3 nucleotides read TGTGCCAGCAGTTGGAACCGGGACAGGGCCCCCTACGAGCAGTACTTC. Its protein is CASSWNRDRAPYEQYF.

The gene calls are TRBV2 and TRBJ2-1, with D perhaps TRBD1 (6 bases). CDR1 and CDR2 from the germline V gene are SNHLY and FYNNEI. The CDR3 extends over 13 amino acids. V shed 8 bases and J shed 6 bases, with 14 bases lying between them. The DNA of the CDR3 is TGTGCCAGCCGGGACATGAGCCTCAATGAGCAGTTCTTC. It codes for CASRDMSLNEQFF.

The chain joins TRBV15 to TRBJ1-3; TRBD1 is a possible D gene (6 bases). Germline V gives CDR1 LNHNV, CDR2 YYDKDF (reference sequence). Trimming shortened V by 0 bases and J by 2 bases, and 11 bases separated the two germline ends. The CDR3 totals 16 residues. In DNA form, the CDR3 reads TGTGCCACCAGCAGAGATCGTACAGGGACTGGAAACACCATATATTTT. This encodes CATSRDRTGTGNTIYF.

This chain connects TRBV9 to TRBJ2-7; 8 nucleotides line up with TRBD2. CDR1 is SGDLS, CDR2 YYNGEE, per germline. This CDR3 spans 16 amino acids. J gave up 0 bases and V 0 bases, and 5 bases lay outside the gene matches. CDR3 in amino acids: CASSVEASGYSYEQYF. CDR3 in DNA: TGTGCCAGCAGCGTAGAGGCTAGCGGGTACTCCTACGAGCAGTACTTC.

V usage is TRBV11-2 and J usage is TRBJ1-1; no clear D gene. With 0 bases removed from V and 0 bases from J, the gap between germline ends came to 17 bases. The CDR3 extends over 18 amino acids. Germline V gives CDR1 SGHAT, CDR2 FQNNGV. The CDR3 DNA reads as TGTGCCAGCAGCTTAGATCCCCTGTATAAGCTAATGAACACTGAAGCTTTCTTT. This sequence encodes CASSLDPLYKLMNTEAFF.

This clone was found once. The CDR3 DNA is TGTGCCAGCAGTTACTCGAATCTGGGTACGGGCTACACCTTC. Protein product: CASSYSNLGTGYTF. The chain has TRBV6-6 and TRBJ1-2; D uncertain. The V gene lost 0 bases and the J gene lost 8 bases, with 13 bases spanning the gap. The CDR3 sequence is 14 residues long. Looked up from germline, CDR1 is MNHNY and CDR2 is SVGAGI (reference sequence).